Presented here are 7 T cell receptor beta chains from one specimen sequenced in a study of blood T cell repertoires in COVID-19. Profiled with immunoSEQ multiplex PCR; TCRdb holds only in-frame clones, not every one. The sample shows more than 55,000 clones, 88% of them seen only once. Sequenced material: peripheral blood. Receptors originate from a woman between 65 and 79 years old with acute or convalescent COVID-19.

J is TRBJ2-3 and V is TRBV19, with D uncertain. This CDR3 is built from 16 residues. Trimming shortened V by 6 bases and J by 2 bases, and 18 bases separated the two germline ends. Germline V lookup: CDR1 LNHDA, CDR2 SQIVND (reference sequence). DNA for the CDR3: TGTGCCAGTAGCCCCGCGAAAGCGAGTATCACAGATACGCAGTATTTT. Protein sequence: CASSPAKASITDTQYF.

J is TRBJ1-3 and V is TRBV6-1, with 9 bases that match TRBD1. V was clipped by 1 base and J by 4 bases; unmatched bases: 17. Looked up from germline, CDR1 is MNHNS and CDR2 is SASEGT. The CDR3 runs to 20 residues. CDR3 sequence: CASSEDFGTGKNYGGNTIYF. CDR3 nucleotides: TGTGCCAGCAGTGAAGACTTCGGGACAGGGAAGAATTATGGAGGAAACACCATATATTTT.

The chain has TRBV28 and TRBJ1-4, with TRBD1 as a possible D gene (6 bases). This CDR3 contains 17 residues. Germline V CDR1 and CDR2: MDHEN, SYDVKM. V dropped 2 bases and J dropped 3 bases, with 16 bases sitting between them. The CDR3 nucleotides are TGTGCCAGCAGTTTAATCCGGGTGGGGGCTTCTAATGAAAAACTGTTTTTT. Encoded protein: CASSLIRVGASNEKLFF.

The J gene is TRBJ2-7, the V gene TRBV3-1 (or the pseudogene TRBV3-2), with 10 bases that match TRBD2. CDR1 is LGHDT and CDR2 is YNNKEL in the germline V gene (reference sequence). Trimming removed 4 bases from V and 5 bases from J; junction bases left unmatched: 8. This CDR3 is 15 amino acids long. The DNA of the CDR3 is TGTGCCAGCAGCCCCCTGGGACTAGCGTTCCACGAGCAGTACTTC. Translating it yields CASSPLGLAFHEQYF.

The chain employs TRBV5-3 and TRBJ2-1, with D possibly TRBD2 on 7 matching bases. TRBV5-3 is an ORF, with its function uncertain. The CDR3 length is 15 residues. Trimming left V 7 bases short and J 8 bases short, with 22 bases between. CDR3 amino acids: CARFRGGAPTYEQFF. CDR3 nucleotides: TGTGCCAGATTTAGAGGGGGGGCCCCGACTTATGAGCAGTTCTTC.

In its sample, this clone was seen once. The chain carries TRBV19 and TRBJ1-5; TRBD1 might be the D (6 bases). Trimming pared 7 bases from V and 2 bases from J, leaving 15 bases between. Germline CDR1 LNHDA, CDR2 SQIVND (reference sequence). The CDR3 has 15 residues. Written as DNA, the CDR3 is TGTGCCAGTAAGAACGGGGGGCATGGCAATCAGCCCCAGCATTTT. Its translation: CASKNGGHGNQPQHF. The full variable domain, completed using reference TRBV19 and TRBJ1-5, is DGGITQSPKYLFRKEGQNVTLSCEQNLNHDAMYWYRQDPGQGLRLIYYSQIVNDFQKGDIAEGYSVSREKKESFPLTVTSAQKNPTAFYLCASKNGGHGNQPQHFGDGTRLSIL.

The chain employs TRBV19 and TRBJ1-5; TRBD1 aligns across 9 bases. This CDR3 region has 16 residues. Germline assignment: CDR1 LNHDA and CDR2 SQIVND (reference sequence). The junction had 7 bases not matched to a gene; V was cut back by 3 bases and J by 4 bases. The CDR3 sequence is CASSIPAGQGNQPQHF. The CDR3 region has the DNA TGTGCCAGTAGTATTCCCGCCGGACAGGGGAATCAGCCCCAGCATTTT.